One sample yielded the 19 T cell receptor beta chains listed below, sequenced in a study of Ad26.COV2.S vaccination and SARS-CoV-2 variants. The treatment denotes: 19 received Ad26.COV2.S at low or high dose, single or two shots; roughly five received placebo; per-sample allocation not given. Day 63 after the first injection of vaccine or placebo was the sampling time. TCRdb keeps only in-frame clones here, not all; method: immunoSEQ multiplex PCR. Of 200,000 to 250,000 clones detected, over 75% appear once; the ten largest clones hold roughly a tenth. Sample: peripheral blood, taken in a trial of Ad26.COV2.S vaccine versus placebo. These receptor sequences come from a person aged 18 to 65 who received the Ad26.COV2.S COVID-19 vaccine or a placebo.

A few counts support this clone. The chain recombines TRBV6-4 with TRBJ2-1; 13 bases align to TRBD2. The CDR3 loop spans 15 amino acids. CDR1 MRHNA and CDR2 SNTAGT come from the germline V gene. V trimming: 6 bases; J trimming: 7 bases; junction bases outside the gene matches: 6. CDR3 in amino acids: CASSVLAGGQNEQFF. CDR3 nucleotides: TGTGCCAGCAGCGTACTAGCGGGGGGGCAGAATGAGCAGTTCTTC.

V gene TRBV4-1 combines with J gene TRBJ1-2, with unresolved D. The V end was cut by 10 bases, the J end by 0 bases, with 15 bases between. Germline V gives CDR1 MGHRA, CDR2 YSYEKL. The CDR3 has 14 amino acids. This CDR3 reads CATANTQANYGYTF. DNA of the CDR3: TGCGCCACAGCTAACACCCAAGCTAACTATGGCTACACCTTC.

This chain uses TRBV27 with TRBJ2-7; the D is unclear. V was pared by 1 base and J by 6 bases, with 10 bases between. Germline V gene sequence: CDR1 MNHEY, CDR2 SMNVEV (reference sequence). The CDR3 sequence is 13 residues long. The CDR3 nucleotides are TGTGCCAGCAGTTTATATGATGGGCTCGAGCAGTACTTC. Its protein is CASSLYDGLEQYF.

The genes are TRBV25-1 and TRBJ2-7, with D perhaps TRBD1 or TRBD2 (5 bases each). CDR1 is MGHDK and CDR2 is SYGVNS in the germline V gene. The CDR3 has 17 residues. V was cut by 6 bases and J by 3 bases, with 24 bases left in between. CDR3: CASSPRMGQGPIYEQYF. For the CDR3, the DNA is TGTGCCAGCAGCCCTCGAATGGGGCAGGGACCAATCTACGAGCAGTACTTC.

CDR3 in DNA: TGTGCCAGCAGGCGCGGGACGGCAGAGGCCAACGTCCTGACTTTC. Encoded protein: CASRRGTAEANVLTF. J is TRBJ2-6 and V is TRBV6-5; a possible D gene is TRBD2 (6 bases). This CDR3 has 15 amino acids. The V gene's germline CDR1 is MNHEY and CDR2 SVGAGI. V lost 6 bases and J lost 6, with 15 bases in between.

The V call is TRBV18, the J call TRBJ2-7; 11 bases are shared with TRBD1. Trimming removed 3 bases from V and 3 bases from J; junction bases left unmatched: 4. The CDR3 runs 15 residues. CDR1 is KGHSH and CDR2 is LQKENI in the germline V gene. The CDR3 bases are TGTGCCAGCTCACCCTCCGGGACAGGGGGCTACGAGCAGTACTTC. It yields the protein CASSPSGTGGYEQYF.

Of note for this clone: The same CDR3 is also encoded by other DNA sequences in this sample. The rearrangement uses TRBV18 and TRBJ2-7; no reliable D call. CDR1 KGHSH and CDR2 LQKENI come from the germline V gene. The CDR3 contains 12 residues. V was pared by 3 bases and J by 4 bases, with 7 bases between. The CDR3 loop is CASSPTEYEQYF. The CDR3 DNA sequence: TGTGCCAGCTCACCGACGGAGTACGAGCAGTACTTC.

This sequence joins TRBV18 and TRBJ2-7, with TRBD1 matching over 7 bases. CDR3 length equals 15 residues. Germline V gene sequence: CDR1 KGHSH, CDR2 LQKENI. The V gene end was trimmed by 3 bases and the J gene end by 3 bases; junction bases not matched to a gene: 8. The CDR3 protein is CASSPVQGQFYEQYF. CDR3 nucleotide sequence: TGTGCCAGCTCACCTGTACAGGGACAGTTCTACGAGCAGTACTTC.

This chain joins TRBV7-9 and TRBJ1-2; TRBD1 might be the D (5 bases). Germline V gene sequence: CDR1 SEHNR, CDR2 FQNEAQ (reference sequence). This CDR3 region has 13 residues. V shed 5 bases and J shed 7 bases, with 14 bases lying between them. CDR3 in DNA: TGTGCCAGCAGCCCCGGGACGGTCTCTGGCTACACCTTC. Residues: CASSPGTVSGYTF.

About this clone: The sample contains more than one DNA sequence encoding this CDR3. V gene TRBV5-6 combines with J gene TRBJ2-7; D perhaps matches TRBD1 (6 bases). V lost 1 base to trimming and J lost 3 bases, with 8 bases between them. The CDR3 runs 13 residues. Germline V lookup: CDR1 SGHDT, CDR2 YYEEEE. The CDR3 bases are TGTGCCAGCAGCTTGACAGGGATCTACGAGCAGTACTTC. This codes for CASSLTGIYEQYF.

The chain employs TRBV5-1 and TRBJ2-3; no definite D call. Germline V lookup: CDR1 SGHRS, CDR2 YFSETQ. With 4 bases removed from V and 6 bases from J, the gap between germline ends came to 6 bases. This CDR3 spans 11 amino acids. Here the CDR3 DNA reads TGCGCCAGCAGCGACTTCGATACGCAGTATTTT. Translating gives CASSDFDTQYF.

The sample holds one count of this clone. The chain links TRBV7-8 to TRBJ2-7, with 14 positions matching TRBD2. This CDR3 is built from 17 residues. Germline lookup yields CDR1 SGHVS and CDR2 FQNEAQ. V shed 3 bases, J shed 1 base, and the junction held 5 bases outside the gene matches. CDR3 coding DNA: TGTGCCAGCAGCTTCCGGACTAGCGGGGGGCCGTCCTACGAGCAGTACTTC. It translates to CASSFRTSGGPSYEQYF. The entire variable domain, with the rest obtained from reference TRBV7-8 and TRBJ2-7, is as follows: GAGVSQSPRYKVAKRGQDVALRCDPISGHVSLFWYQQALGQGPEFLTYFQNEAQLDKSGLPSDRFFAERPEGSVSTLKIQRTQQEDSAVYLCASSFRTSGGPSYEQYFGPGTRLTVT.

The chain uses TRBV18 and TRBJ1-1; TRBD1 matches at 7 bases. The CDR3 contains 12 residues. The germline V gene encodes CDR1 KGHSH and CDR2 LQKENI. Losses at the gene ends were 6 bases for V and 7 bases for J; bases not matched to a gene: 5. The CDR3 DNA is TGTGCCAGCTCTGTAACAGGGGATGAAGCTTTCTTT. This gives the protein CASSVTGDEAFF.

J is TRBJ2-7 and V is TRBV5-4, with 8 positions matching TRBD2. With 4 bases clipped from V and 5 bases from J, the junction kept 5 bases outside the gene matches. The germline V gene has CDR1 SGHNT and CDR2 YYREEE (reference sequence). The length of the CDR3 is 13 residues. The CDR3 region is CASSREGRDEQYF. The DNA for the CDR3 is TGTGCCAGCAGCCGGGAGGGTAGGGACGAGCAGTACTTC.

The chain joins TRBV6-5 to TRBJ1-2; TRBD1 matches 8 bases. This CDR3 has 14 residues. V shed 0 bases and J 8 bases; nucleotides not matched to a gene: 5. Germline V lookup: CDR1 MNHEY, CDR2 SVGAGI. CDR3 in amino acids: CASSYSRGPWGYTF. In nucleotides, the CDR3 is TGTGCCAGCAGTTACTCCAGGGGGCCCTGGGGCTACACCTTC.

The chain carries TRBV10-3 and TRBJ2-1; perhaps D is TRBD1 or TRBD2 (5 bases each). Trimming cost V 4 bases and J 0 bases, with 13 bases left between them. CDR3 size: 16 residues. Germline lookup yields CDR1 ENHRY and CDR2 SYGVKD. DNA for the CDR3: TGTGCCATCAGTGGGGGGATGTGGGACTCCTACAATGAGCAGTTCTTC. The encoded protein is CAISGGMWDSYNEQFF.

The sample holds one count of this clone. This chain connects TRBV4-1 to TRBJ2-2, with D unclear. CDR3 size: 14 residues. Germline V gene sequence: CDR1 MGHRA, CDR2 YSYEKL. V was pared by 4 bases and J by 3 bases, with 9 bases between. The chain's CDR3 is CASSLLPDTGELFF. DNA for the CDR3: TGCGCCAGCAGCCTCCTCCCCGACACCGGGGAGCTGTTTTTT.

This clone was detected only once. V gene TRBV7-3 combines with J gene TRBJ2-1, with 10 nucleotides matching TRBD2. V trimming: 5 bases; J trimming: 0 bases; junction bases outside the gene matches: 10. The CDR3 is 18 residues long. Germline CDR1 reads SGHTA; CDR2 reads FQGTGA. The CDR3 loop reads CASSRRPPSGSSYNEQFF. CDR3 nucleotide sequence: TGTGCCAGCAGCCGTCGCCCGCCTAGCGGGAGCTCCTACAATGAGCAGTTCTTC.

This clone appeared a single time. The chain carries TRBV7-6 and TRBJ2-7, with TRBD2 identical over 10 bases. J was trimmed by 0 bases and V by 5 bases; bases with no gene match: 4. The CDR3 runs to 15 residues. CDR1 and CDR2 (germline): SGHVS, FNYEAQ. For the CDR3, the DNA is TGTGCCAGCAGCATGGGACTAGCGAACTCCTACGAGCAGTACTTC. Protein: CASSMGLANSYEQYF.